This T cell receptor (beta chain) appears in the sequencing data of a study of T cell responses to AZD1222 COVID-19 vaccine (dated by TCRdb to the early 2020s). For the study in its entirety: AZD1222 recipients whose second dose came at about 4 weeks and those whose second dose came at about 12 weeks were combined into one group, since spike-specific TCR depth and breadth did not differ between the two schedules. TCR sequencing covered fewer than 250 trial participants: some 210 given two doses of AZD1222 and some 25 given two doses of MenACWY control vaccine. Trial participants were enrolled into age subgroups of 18-55, 56-69 and 70-plus years, which contained roughly 140, 27 and 60 TCR-sequenced participants, respectively. Beyond this particular receptor, the publication reports: In the small 56-69-year group, the increase in depth fell short of significance, most likely because of low power. After two AZD1222 doses, spike-specific TCR breadth and depth were significantly higher than at day 0 and than in MenACWY recipients. Epitopes outside the regions mutated in the B.1.351 and B.1.1.7 variants were reportedly recognized by nearly half of the unique spike-specific TCRs. No day 14 peak-response samples were available, so repertoires were characterized only after the peak T cell response. Participants were mostly white British and included more females than males, and it was suggested by the authors that clonal diversity may have been underestimated. The whole spike protein was spanned by vaccine-associated CD4 TCRs, and dominant responses were seen in regions 160-218 and 743-854. Only five or six AZD1222 recipients were SARS-CoV-2 seropositive at baseline, limiting conclusions about previously exposed vaccinees.

The germline V gene (reference sequence) sets CDR1 to SEHNR and CDR2 to FQNEAQ. V is shortened by 0 bases, J by 5 bases, and the region joining them spans 5 bases. Counted from cysteine to phenylalanine, this CDR3 has 13 amino acids. Of the read, only the CDR3 DNA is kept; its 39 bases are in frame from base 1. In the paper's terms, the time point label means: baseline before first vaccination. Vaccinee samples were obtained from the UK trials COV001 and COV002, which included a single-blind randomized controlled phase 2/3 trial of AZD1222 (ChAdOx1 nCoV-19) in healthy adults. Trial participant PBMC samples were collected at day 0 and day 28 after the second dose for TCRbeta chain sequencing. On this clone itself: There is no known antigen for this receptor. No base quality information exists; no much larger clone differs at one position.

The CDR3 regions of human TCRbeta chains were analyzed by immunosequencing. In the source study's methods: Repertoire TCRs were matched against a reference library of SARS-CoV-2-specific TCRs generated with the MIRA antigen-specificity platform. Breadth was defined as the fraction of unique TCRs that were SARS-CoV-2-associated. Depth was defined as the fraction of total T cells that were SARS-CoV-2-associated. Using the MIRA data, each spike-specific TCR was mapped to the spike region that the TCR reacts to and placed in a CD4 or CD8 class. Log10-transformed breadth and depth values were compared by one-way ANOVA with Sidak's multiple comparisons tests. Entries here come from immuneACCESS through TCRdb and include only in-frame sequences with V and J called. Some clones fail to appear in such tables; in the studies checked, an unresolved V gene covers under half of the shortfall, and the cause of the remainder is unknown. Clone size and the V and J calls come from that table; the DNA yielded D and trimming. The sample includes about 67,000 clones, with approximately 81% observed a single time. The ten largest make up about 20% of the sample.

Recombination linked TRBV7-9 to TRBJ1-5; the D segment cannot be called with confidence. This TCR was sampled from an adult in good health. The source was peripheral blood, collected on day 0 of AZD1222 vaccination. Here is the DNA: TGTGCCAGCAGCTTAGCGCGGGATCAGCCCCAGCATTTT. Its product reads: CASSLARDQPQHF.